The 17 T cell receptor beta chains below were found in one sample sequenced in a study of T cell responses to AZD1222 COVID-19 vaccine. Profiled with immunoSEQ multiplex PCR; TCRdb holds only in-frame clones, not every one. This sample has tens of thousands of clones; 84% occur once, and the top ten carry roughly 9.8%. Sample: peripheral blood, taken on day 0 of AZD1222 vaccination. These receptors were obtained from an adult in good health.

This chain uses TRBV9 with TRBJ1-1; TRBD1 is a possible D gene (6 bases). The ends were cut back, 4 bases at V and 5 bases at J, with 21 bases in the middle. CDR3 length: 16 amino acids. The germline CDR1 and CDR2 sequences are SGDLS and YYNGEE. The CDR3 loop reads CASSPQLVGAGTEAFF. The CDR3 region has the DNA TGTGCCAGCAGCCCACAGTTAGTGGGGGCGGGAACTGAAGCTTTCTTT.

This clone was counted a few times. V and J are TRBV7-3 and TRBJ2-5; 7 bases line up with TRBD2. Per germline, CDR1 SGHTA and CDR2 FQGTGA. With 2 bases clipped from V and 3 bases from J, the junction kept 3 bases outside the gene matches. The CDR3 has 14 amino acids. The CDR3 DNA is TGTGCCAGCAGCTTAGGCGGGGGAAAAGAGACCCAGTACTTC. Translated: CASSLGGGKETQYF.

This chain connects TRBV18 to TRBJ1-2; maybe TRBD1 (6 bases). The CDR3 extends over 15 amino acids. Trimming took off 1 base at V and 1 base at J, with 10 bases between the two ends. Germline V gene data show CDR1 as KGHSH and CDR2 as LQKENI. The CDR3 loop is CASSPQQGDNYGYTF. For the CDR3, the DNA is TGTGCCAGCTCACCACAACAGGGAGATAACTATGGCTACACCTTC. The entire variable domain, with the rest obtained from reference TRBV18 and TRBJ1-2, is as follows: NAGVMQNPRHLVRRRGQEARLRCSPMKGHSHVYWYRQLPEEGLKFMVYLQKENIIDESGMPKERFSAEFPKEGPSILRIQQVVRGDSAAYFCASSPQQGDNYGYTFGSGTRLTVV.

The sample holds a few counts of this clone. The gene calls are TRBV30 and TRBJ1-2, with D unclear. Germline CDR1 GTSNPN, CDR2 SVGIG (reference sequence). The CDR3 spans 13 residues. The V end lost 5 bases, the J end lost 0 bases, and 10 bases lay between the germline ends. The CDR3 is CAWGLQTNYGYTF. The CDR3 DNA reads TGTGCCTGGGGTTTACAGACTAACTATGGCTACACCTTC.

The chain combines TRBV5-6 with TRBJ1-5; D unresolved. Per the germline V gene, CDR1 is SGHDT and CDR2 is YYEEEE. Trimming took 1 base from V and 9 from J, leaving 14 bases between them. The CDR3 is 14 residues long. CDR3 in amino acids: CASSLRGLGGPQHF. The CDR3 nucleotides are TGTGCCAGCAGCTTGAGAGGACTTGGTGGGCCCCAGCATTTT. Looking up the rest from reference TRBV5-6 and TRBJ1-5 gives the full variable domain: DAGVTQSPTHLIKTRGQQVTLRCSPKSGHDTVSWYQQALGQGPQFIFQYYEEEERQRGNFPDRFSGHQFPNYSSELNVNALLLGDSALYLCASSLRGLGGPQHFGDGTRLSIL.

This clone was detected a few times. V and J are TRBV3-1 (or the pseudogene TRBV3-2) and TRBJ1-5; no firm D call. Trimming took off 0 bases at V and 7 bases at J, with 7 bases between the two ends. This CDR3 has 13 amino acids. CDR1 and CDR2 (germline): LGHDT, YNNKEL (reference sequence). The CDR3 DNA follows: TGTGCCAGCAGCCAAGATCTGTCGCAGCCCCAGCATTTT. Protein: CASSQDLSQPQHF.

The genes are TRBV18 and TRBJ2-1, with 8 bases fitting TRBD1. The CDR3 is made up of 19 amino acids. Trimming at V came to 3 bases and at J to 0 bases, leaving 13 bases not matched to a gene. Germline CDR1 is KGHSH and CDR2 is LQKENI. CDR3 in amino acids: CASSPSGQAIATSYNEQFF. The DNA for the CDR3 is TGTGCCAGCTCACCTTCGGGACAGGCGATCGCAACCTCCTACAATGAGCAGTTCTTC.

The V call is TRBV9, the J call TRBJ1-5; D remains unclear. Germline V lookup: CDR1 SGDLS, CDR2 YYNGEE. Trimming shortened V by 2 bases and J by 5 bases, and 5 bases separated the two germline ends. The CDR3 spans 12 residues. The CDR3 DNA sequence: TGTGCCAGCAGCGTTCCACATCAGCCCCAGCATTTT. As protein: CASSVPHQPQHF.

The J gene is TRBJ1-2, the V gene TRBV29-1, with D maybe TRBD1 (6 bases). Germline V gene sequence: CDR1 SQVTM, CDR2 ANQGSEA. Trimming took off 7 bases at V and 0 bases at J, with 12 bases between the two ends. CDR3 length equals 13 residues. The CDR3 loop is CSATGLSNYGYTF. The CDR3 DNA sequence: TGCAGCGCTACAGGGCTCTCTAACTATGGCTACACCTTC.

The V call is TRBV6-5, the J call TRBJ1-2, with TRBD1 as a possible D gene (6 bases). Germline CDR1 and CDR2: MNHEY and SVGAGI. The CDR3 spans 14 residues. Trimming took off 5 bases at V and 4 bases at J, with 14 bases between the two ends. The CDR3 nucleotides read TGTGCCAGCAGTCGGGGGGCCGATCGCTATGGCTACACCTTC. This translates into CASSRGADRYGYTF.

The gene calls are TRBV27 and TRBJ1-6; D unclear. This CDR3 comprises 15 residues. Per the germline V gene, CDR1 is MNHEY and CDR2 is SMNVEV (reference sequence). V lost 0 bases and J 7 bases, leaving 10 bases between the germline ends. CDR3 sequence reads: CASSLSGPVNSPLHF. The CDR3 bases are TGTGCCAGCAGTTTATCAGGTCCGGTGAATTCACCCCTCCACTTT.

This clone was found a few times. V gene TRBV7-9 combines with J gene TRBJ2-1; tentatively, D is TRBD1 or TRBD2 (5 bases each). Trimming took off 7 bases at V and 3 bases at J, with 10 bases between the two ends. CDR3 size: 13 residues. Germline V lookup: CDR1 SEHNR, CDR2 FQNEAQ (reference sequence). The CDR3 region is CASNGTNYNEQFF. Here the CDR3 DNA reads TGTGCCAGCAATGGGACCAACTACAATGAGCAGTTCTTC.

The genes are TRBV19 and TRBJ1-5; 10 nucleotides agree with TRBD1. Germline CDR1 and CDR2: LNHDA and SQIVND (reference sequence). The CDR3 sequence is 17 residues long. The trim removed 0 bases at V and 6 bases at J, leaving 8 bases unmatched. CDR3 in DNA: TGTGCCAGTAGTATAGACGGAGGACAGGGGGTAGGTCAGCCCCAGCATTTT. It specifies CASSIDGGQGVGQPQHF.

This chain connects TRBV19 to TRBJ2-3; weak D call: TRBD1 (6 bases). This CDR3 has 15 amino acids. The germline V gene encodes CDR1 LNHDA and CDR2 SQIVND (reference sequence). V was clipped by 5 bases and J by 2 bases, with 14 bases between them. The CDR3 reads CASSAQQGTTDTQYF. The CDR3 nucleotides read TGTGCCAGTAGTGCCCAACAGGGAACCACAGATACGCAGTATTTT.

The rearrangement uses TRBV7-8 and TRBJ2-5, with 11 positions matching TRBD2. Per the germline V gene, CDR1 is SGHVS and CDR2 is FQNEAQ. V was pared by 0 bases and J by 7 bases, with 4 bases of the junction left unmatched. CDR3 length: 15 amino acids. The CDR3 region has the DNA TGTGCCAGCAGCTTAGCGGGACTAGCGGCTTGGACCCAGTACTTC. This translates into CASSLAGLAAWTQYF.

This clone has a single count. This chain connects TRBV5-6 to TRBJ1-2; D is possibly TRBD1 (5 bases). V lost 1 base and J 7 bases, leaving 11 bases between the germline ends. Germline CDR1 is SGHDT and CDR2 is YYEEEE. There are 13 residues in the CDR3. In DNA, the CDR3 is TGTGCCAGCAGCTTGTCAGGGTATAGTGGCTACACCTTC. Its translation is CASSLSGYSGYTF.

The chain is built from TRBV5-1 and TRBJ2-2; the D gene is possibly TRBD2 (5 bases). From germline, CDR1 is SGHRS and CDR2 YFSETQ. The length of the CDR3 is 14 residues. V was trimmed by 0 bases and J by 4 bases, leaving 7 bases between them. CDR3 nucleotides: TGCGCCAGCAGCTTGGGGAGGTCCACCGGGGAGCTGTTTTTT. This codes for CASSLGRSTGELFF.